This T cell receptor beta chain was sequenced in a study of beta chain features in type 1 diabetes. Study-wide results and caveats: Junctions at VDJ sites from type 1 diabetes patients had fewer insertions and more deletions. Within the patient group, naive, central memory and Treg TCRB repertoires appeared more similar to each other than within healthy donors.

Germline V CDR1 and CDR2: MDHEN, SYDVKM. Trimming left V 10 bases short and J 3 bases short, with 16 bases between. This CDR3 contains 13 residues. Of the isolated RNA, all was reverse transcribed, and so the sequenced material was expressed TCRB transcripts. Profiling relied on immunoSEQ multiplex PCR, and the TCRdb table lists in-frame clones only, not all of them. Among roughly 140,000 clones listed, roughly 8.1% were seen once. Concerning this clone itself: The target antigen is unknown.

The chain combines TRBV28 with TRBJ2-7, with D uncertain. The clonotype was recovered from a man aged 18 to 30 in good health. What was sequenced was central memory CD4+ T cells from blood. CDR3 region: CATSGGSRYEQYF. The CDR3 nucleotides read TGTGCCACGAGTGGCGGCAGCCGCTACGAGCAGTACTTC.